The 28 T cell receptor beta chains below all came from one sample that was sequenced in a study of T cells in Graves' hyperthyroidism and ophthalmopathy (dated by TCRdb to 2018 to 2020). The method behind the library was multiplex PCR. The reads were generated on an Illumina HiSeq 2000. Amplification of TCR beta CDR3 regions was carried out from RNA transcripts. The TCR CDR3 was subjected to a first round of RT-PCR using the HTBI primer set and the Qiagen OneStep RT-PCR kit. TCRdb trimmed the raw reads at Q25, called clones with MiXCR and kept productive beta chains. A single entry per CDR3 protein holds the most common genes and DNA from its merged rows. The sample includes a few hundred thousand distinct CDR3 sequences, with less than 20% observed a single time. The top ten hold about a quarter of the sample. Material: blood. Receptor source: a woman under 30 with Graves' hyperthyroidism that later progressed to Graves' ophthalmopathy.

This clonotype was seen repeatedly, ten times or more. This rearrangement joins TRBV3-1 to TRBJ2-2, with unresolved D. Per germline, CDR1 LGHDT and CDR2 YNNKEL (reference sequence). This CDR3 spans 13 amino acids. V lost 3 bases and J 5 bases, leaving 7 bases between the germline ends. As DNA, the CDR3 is TGTGCCAGCAGCCAGAGTAGGACCGGGGAGCTGTTTTTT. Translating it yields CASSQSRTGELFF.

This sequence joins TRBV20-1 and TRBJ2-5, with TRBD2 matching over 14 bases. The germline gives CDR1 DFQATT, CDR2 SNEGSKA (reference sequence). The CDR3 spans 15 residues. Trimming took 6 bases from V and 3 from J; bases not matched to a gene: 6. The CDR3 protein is CSALGLAGVEETQYF. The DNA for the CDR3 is TGCAGTGCCCTGGGACTAGCGGGAGTAGAAGAGACCCAGTACTTC.

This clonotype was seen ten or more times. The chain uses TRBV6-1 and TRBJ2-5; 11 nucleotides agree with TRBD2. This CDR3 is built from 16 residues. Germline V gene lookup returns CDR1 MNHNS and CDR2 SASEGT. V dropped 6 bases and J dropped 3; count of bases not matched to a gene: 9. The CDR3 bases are TGTGCCAGCAGCGATGCTAGCGGGAGGAGAAAAGAGACCCAGTACTTC. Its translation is CASSDASGRRKETQYF.

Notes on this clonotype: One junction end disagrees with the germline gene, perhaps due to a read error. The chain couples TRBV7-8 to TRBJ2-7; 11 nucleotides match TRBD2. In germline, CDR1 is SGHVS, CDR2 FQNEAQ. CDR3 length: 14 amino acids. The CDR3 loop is CASSFTSGSREQYF. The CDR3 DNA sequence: TGTGCTAGCAGCTTTACTAGCGGGAGTCGCGAGCAGTACTTC.

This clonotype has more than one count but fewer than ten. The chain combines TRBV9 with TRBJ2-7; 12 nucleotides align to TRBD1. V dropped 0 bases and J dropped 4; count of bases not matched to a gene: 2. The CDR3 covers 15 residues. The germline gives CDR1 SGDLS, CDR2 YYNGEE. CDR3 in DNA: TGTGCCAGCAGCGTAGCGGGACAGGGGGCTTACGAGCAGTACTTC. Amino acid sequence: CASSVAGQGAYEQYF.

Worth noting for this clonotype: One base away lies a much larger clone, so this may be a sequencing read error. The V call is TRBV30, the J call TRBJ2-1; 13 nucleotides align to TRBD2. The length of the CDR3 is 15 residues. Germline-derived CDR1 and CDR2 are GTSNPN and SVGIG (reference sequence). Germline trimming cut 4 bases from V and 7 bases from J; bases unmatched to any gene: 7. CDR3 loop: CAWKGWGLAGNEQFF. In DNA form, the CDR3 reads TGTGCCTGGAAGGGGTGGGGACTAGCGGGAAATGAGCAGTTCTTC.

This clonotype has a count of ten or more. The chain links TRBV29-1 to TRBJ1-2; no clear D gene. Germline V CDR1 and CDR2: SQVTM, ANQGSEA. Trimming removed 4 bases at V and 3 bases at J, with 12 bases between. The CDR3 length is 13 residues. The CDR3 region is CSVVEGNDYGYTF. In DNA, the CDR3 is TGCAGCGTTGTCGAGGGCAACGACTATGGCTACACCTTC.

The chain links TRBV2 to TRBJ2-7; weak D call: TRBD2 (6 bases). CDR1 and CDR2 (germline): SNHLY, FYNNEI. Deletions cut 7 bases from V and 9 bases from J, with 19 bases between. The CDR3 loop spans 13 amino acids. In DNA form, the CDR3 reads TGTGCCAGCACCGCACTGGGAGGATCTGGGCAGTACTTC. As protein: CASTALGGSGQYF. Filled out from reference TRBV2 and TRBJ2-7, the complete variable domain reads EPEVTQTPSHQVTQMGQEVILRCVPISNHLYFYWYRQILGQKVEFLVSFYNNEISEKSEIFDDQFSVERPDGSNFTLKIRSTKLEDSAMYFCASTALGGSGQYFGPGTRLTVT.

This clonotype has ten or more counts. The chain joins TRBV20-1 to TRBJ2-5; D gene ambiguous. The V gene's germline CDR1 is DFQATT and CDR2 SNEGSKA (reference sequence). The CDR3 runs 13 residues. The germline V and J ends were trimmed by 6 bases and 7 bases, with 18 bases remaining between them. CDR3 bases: TGCAGTGCAGGATGGACGGAACTTCCGACCCAGTACTTC. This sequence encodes CSAGWTELPTQYF.

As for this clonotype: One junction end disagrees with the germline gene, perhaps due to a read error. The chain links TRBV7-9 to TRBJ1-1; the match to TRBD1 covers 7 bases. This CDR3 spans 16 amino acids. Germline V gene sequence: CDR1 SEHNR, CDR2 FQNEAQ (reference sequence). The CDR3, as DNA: TGTGCCAGCAGCCCGGGGAGGGGGCCTCTGAACACTGAAGCTTTCTTC. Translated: CASSPGRGPLNTEAFF.

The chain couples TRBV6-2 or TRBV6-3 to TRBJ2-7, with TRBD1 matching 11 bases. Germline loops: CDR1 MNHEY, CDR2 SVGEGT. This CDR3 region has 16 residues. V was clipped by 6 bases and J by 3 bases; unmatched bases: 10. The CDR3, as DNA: TGTGCCAGCAGCGAACCCGGGACAGGGGGAAGCTACGAGCAGTACTTC. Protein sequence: CASSEPGTGGSYEQYF.

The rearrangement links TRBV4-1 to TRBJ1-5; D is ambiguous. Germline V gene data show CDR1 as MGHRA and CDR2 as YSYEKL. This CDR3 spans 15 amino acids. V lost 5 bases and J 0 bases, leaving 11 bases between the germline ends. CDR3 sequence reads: CASSDGQSSNQPQHF. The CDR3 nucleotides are TGCGCCAGCAGCGACGGTCAGTCTAGCAATCAGCCCCAGCATTTT.

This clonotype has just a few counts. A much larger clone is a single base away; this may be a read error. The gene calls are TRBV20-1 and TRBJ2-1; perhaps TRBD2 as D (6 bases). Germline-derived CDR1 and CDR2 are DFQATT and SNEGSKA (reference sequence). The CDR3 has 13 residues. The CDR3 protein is CSAFSGTYNEHFF. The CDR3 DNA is TGCAGTGCGTTTAGCGGTACCTACAATGAGCACTTCTTC.

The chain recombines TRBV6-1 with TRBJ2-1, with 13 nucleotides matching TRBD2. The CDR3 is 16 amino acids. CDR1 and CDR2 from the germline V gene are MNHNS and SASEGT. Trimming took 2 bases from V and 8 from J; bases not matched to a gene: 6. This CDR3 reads CASSERGTSGKDEQFF. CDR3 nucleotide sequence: TGTGCCAGCAGTGAAAGAGGGACTAGCGGGAAGGATGAGCAGTTCTTC.

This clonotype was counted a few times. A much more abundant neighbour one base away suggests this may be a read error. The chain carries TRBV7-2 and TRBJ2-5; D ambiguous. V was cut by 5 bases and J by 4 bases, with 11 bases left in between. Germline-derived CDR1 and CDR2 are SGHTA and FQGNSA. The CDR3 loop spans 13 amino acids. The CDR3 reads CASSQNERETQYF. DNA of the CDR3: TGTGCCAGCAGCCAGAATGAGCGAGAGACCCAGTACTTC.

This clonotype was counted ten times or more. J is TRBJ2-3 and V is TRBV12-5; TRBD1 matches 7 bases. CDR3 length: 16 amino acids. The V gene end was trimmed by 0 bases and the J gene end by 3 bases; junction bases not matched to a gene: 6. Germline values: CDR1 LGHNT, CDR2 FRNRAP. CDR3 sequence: CASGLVLGGGTDTQYF. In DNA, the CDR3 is TGTGCTAGTGGTTTGGTACTAGGGGGCGGAACAGATACGCAGTATTTT.

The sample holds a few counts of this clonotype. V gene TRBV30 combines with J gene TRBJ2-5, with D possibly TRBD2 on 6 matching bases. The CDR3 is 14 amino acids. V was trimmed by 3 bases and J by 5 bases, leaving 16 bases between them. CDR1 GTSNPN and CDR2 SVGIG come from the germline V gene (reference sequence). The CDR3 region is CAWRSFSGRETQYF. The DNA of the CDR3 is TGTGCCTGGAGATCCTTTAGCGGAAGGGAGACCCAGTACTTC. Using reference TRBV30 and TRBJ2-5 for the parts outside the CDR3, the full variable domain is SQTIHQWPATLVQPVGSPLSLECTVEGTSNPNLYWYRQAAGRGLQLLFYSVGIGQISSEVPQNLSASRPQDRQFILSSKKLLLSDSGFYLCAWRSFSGRETQYFGPGTRLLVL.

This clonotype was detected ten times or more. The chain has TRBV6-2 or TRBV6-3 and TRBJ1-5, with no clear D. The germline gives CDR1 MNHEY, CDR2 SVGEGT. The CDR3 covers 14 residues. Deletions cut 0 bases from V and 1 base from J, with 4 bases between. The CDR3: CASSYSYSNQPQHF. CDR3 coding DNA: TGTGCCAGCAGTTACTCGTACAGCAATCAGCCCCAGCATTTT.

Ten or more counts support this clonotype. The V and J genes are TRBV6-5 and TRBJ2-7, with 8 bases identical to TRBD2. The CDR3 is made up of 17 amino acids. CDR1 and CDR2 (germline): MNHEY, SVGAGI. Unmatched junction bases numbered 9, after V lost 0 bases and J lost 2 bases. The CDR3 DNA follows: TGTGCCAGCAGTTACTCGGCTGGTCTAGCGGGTACCTACGAGCAGTACTTC. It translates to CASSYSAGLAGTYEQYF.

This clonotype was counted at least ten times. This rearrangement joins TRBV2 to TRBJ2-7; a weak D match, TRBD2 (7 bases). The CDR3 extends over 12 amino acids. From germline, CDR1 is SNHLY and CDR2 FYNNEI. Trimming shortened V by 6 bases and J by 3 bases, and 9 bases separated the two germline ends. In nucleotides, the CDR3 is TGTGCCAGCAGAGGGGGGGTCTACGAGCAGTACTTC. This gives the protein CASRGGVYEQYF.

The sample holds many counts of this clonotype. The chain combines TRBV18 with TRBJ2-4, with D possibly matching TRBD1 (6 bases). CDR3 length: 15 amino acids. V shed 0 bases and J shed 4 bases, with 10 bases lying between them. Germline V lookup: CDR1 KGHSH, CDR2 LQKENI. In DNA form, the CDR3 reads TGTGCCAGCTCACCACCCGCAGGGGCGAAAAACATTCAGTACTTC. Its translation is CASSPPAGAKNIQYF.

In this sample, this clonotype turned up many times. Written as DNA, the CDR3 is TGTGCCTGGAGTGTACTGTTGGGAACTGAAGCTTTCTTT. This encodes CAWSVLLGTEAFF. The chain uses TRBV30 and TRBJ1-1; D call uncertain. The V gene lost 0 bases and the J gene lost 5 bases, with 10 bases spanning the gap. The germline V gene encodes CDR1 GTSNPN and CDR2 SVGIG (reference sequence). This CDR3 contains 13 residues.

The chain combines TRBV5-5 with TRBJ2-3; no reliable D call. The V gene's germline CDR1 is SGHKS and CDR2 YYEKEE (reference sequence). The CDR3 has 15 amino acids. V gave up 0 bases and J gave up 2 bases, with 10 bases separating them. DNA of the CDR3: TGTGCCAGCAGCTTGGCGGGTCTGAACACAGATACGCAGTATTTT. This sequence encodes CASSLAGLNTDTQYF.

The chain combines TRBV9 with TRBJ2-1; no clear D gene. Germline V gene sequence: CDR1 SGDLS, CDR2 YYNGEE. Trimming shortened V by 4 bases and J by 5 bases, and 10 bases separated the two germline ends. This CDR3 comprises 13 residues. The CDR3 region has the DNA TGTGCCAGCAGCCCACGGAGAGACAATGAGCAGTTCTTC. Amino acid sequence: CASSPRRDNEQFF.

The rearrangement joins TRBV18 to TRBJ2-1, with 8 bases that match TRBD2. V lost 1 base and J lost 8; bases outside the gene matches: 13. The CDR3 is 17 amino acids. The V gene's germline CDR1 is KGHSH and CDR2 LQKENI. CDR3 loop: CASSPRTSGGKQDEQFF. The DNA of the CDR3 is TGTGCCAGCTCACCACGAACTAGCGGAGGAAAGCAGGATGAGCAGTTCTTC.

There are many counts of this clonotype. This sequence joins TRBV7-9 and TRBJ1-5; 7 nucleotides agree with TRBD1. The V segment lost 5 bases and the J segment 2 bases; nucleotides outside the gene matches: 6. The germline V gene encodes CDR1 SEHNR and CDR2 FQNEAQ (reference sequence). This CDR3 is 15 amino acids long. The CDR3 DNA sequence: TGTGCCAGCAGCGCCACAGGGGTTGGCAATCAGCCCCAGCATTTT. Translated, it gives CASSATGVGNQPQHF.

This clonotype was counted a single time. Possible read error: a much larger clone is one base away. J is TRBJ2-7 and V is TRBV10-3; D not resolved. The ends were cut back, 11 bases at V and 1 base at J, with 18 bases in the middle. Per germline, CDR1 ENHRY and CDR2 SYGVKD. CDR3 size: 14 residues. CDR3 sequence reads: CALRREESSYEQYF. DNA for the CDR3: TGTGCCCTCCGGCGAGAGGAAAGTTCCTACGAGCAGTACTTC.

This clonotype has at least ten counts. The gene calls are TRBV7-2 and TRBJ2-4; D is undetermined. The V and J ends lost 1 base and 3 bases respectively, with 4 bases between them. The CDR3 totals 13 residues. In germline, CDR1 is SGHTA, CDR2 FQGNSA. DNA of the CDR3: TGTGCCAGCAGCTTAGACAGCAAAAACATTCAGTACTTC. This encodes CASSLDSKNIQYF.